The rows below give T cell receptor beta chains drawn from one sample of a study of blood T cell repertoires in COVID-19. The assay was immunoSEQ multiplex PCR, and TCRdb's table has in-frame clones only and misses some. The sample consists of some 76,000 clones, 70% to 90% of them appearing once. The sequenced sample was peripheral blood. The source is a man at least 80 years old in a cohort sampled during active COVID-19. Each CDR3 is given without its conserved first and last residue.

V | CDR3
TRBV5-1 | ASSLDPAGGSTEAF
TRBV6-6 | ASSPAKNTGELF
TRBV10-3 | AISERTINNEQF
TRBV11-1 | ASSRGDRGSMDTQY
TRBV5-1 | ASSPAAGANVLT
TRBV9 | ASSVAERIATNEKLF
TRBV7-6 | ASSTGLAGSDTQY
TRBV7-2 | ASSPTSGAQETQY
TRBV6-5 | ASSYSQGSPYEQY
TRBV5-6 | ASSLYSDRYSNQPQH
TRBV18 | ASSPRLTANTEAF
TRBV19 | ASSIGPGDGYT
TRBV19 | ASSISPSGGLVTSTDTQY
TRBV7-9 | ASSFRAGGGNYEQY
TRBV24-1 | ATGTDLGTQY
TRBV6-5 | ASAVGQLETQY
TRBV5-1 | ASSRGQVDTGELF
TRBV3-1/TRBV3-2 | ASSRQANQPQH